This TCR beta chain was identified during a study of response to subunit inactivated influenza vaccine. Study results and limitations: Each seasonal influenza vaccination, the authors suggested, recruits few new T cells.

CDR1 is MDHEN and CDR2 is SYDVKM in the germline V gene. The CDR3 is 16 amino acids. V lost 6 bases, J lost 6 bases, and 20 bases lay in between. TCRdb recomputed calls from the RT-PCR reads with MiXCR, one row per CDR3 protein. The sample carries about 780,000 distinct CDR3 sequences, around 20% recorded once. Regarding this clonotype: No antigen is known for it.

This clonotype originated in a man aged 50-59 years who received an inactivated influenza vaccine. Sequenced material: PBMCs from blood, taken more than 4 days after vaccination. The chain has TRBV28 and TRBJ2-2; D perhaps matches TRBD2 (7 bases). The CDR3 is CASRYPAGARAGELFF. The CDR3 coding sequence is TGTGCCAGCAGATACCCCGCGGGGGCAAGGGCCGGGGAGCTGTTTTTT. The whole variable domain, filled in from reference TRBV28 and TRBJ2-2, reads DVKVTQSSRYLVKRTGEKVFLECVQDMDHENMFWYRQDPGLGLRLIYFSYDVKMKEKGDIPEGYSVSREKKERFSLILESASTNQTSMYLCASRYPAGARAGELFFGEGSRLTVL.